Below, 13 T cell receptor beta chains from the same sample are listed, as sequenced in a study of blood T cell repertoires in COVID-19 (dated by TCRdb to 2018 to 2021). The method was the immunoSEQ multiplex PCR assay. TCRdb stores this immuneACCESS table with in-frame sequences only. Part of the clones is absent; in the studies checked, under half of the shortfall reflects unresolved V genes, and no reason is known for the rest. Within this sample are 300,000 to 450,000 clones, with roughly nine tenths of them counted one time only. The ten largest clones take up approximately 1% of the sample. Sequenced material: PBMCs or T cells enriched from blood (not recorded which). All receptors derive from a man aged 18-30 years who had recovered from COVID-19.

This clone has just one count. The gene calls are TRBV10-3 and TRBJ1-1; weak D call: TRBD1 (6 bases). From germline, CDR1 is ENHRY and CDR2 SYGVKD. The CDR3 runs 13 residues. V lost 6 bases and J lost 13, with 21 bases in between. The CDR3 DNA is TGTGCCATCAGCGACAGCATGGGGGCAGGGGATTTCTTT. Its translation is CAISDSMGAGDFF.

V is TRBV23-1 and J is TRBJ1-5; no reliable D call. TRBV23-1 is known as an ORF, though its function is uncertain. Trimming removed 4 bases from V and 5 bases from J, with 18 bases in between. This CDR3 is 16 amino acids long. CDR3 DNA: TGCGCCAGCAGTCCCCCGTACGGGGAAGGTGATCAGCCCCAGCATTTT. Translated, it gives CASSPPYGEGDQPQHF.

The chain uses TRBV10-3 and TRBJ2-5; 11 nucleotides align to TRBD2. Germline-derived CDR1 and CDR2 are ENHRY and SYGVKD. Losses at the gene ends were 3 bases for V and 2 bases for J; bases not matched to a gene: 2. The CDR3 contains 15 residues. CDR3 in amino acids: CAISDGTSGQETQYF. The CDR3 DNA reads as TGTGCCATCAGTGACGGGACTAGCGGACAAGAGACCCAGTACTTC.

This clone was detected a few times. The chain is built from TRBV18 and TRBJ1-6; D remains ambiguous. There are 13 residues in the CDR3. Deletions cut 2 bases from V and 10 bases from J, with 9 bases between. The germline V gene encodes CDR1 KGHSH and CDR2 LQKENI. CDR3 amino acids: CASSPGEGSPLHF. CDR3 nucleotide sequence: TGTGCCAGCTCACCAGGGGAGGGATCACCCCTCCACTTT.

This chain uses TRBV29-1 with TRBJ1-1; D call uncertain. Trimming stripped 0 bases from V and 1 base from J, with 9 bases between. The germline gives CDR1 SQVTM, CDR2 ANQGSEA. This CDR3 spans 14 amino acids. The CDR3 sequence: CSVEEPSGNTEAFF. The CDR3 region has the DNA TGCAGCGTTGAAGAACCCTCCGGGAACACTGAAGCTTTCTTT.

This clone was seen only once. The chain has TRBV7-8 and TRBJ1-3; maybe TRBD1 (5 bases). This CDR3 contains 19 residues. Germline values: CDR1 SGHVS, CDR2 FQNEAQ. Deletions cut 1 base from V and 2 bases from J, with 21 bases between. The chain's CDR3 is CASSLEGRGLITPGNTIYF. In nucleotides, the CDR3 is TGTGCCAGCAGCTTAGAGGGGCGGGGACTCATTACGCCTGGAAACACCATATATTTT.

The rearrangement links TRBV4-3 to TRBJ2-7; 8 bases line up with TRBD1. This CDR3 is 19 amino acids long. With 0 bases clipped from V and 2 bases from J, the junction kept 15 bases outside the gene matches. Germline lookup yields CDR1 LGHNA and CDR2 YSLEER. CDR3 loop: CASSQERRTTDRVTYEQYF. As DNA, the CDR3 is TGCGCCAGCAGCCAAGAGCGCCGAACTACGGACAGGGTCACCTACGAGCAGTACTTC.

The chain combines TRBV2 with TRBJ2-7; D might be TRBD1 (6 bases). Per the germline V gene, CDR1 is SNHLY and CDR2 is FYNNEI. The CDR3 is made up of 13 amino acids. V was shortened by 7 bases and J by 7 bases, with 17 bases between the two germline ends. CDR3 in DNA: TGTGCCAGCAATACTTACAGGGAAGGGGAGCAGTACTTC. Translation gives CASNTYREGEQYF.

This rearrangement joins TRBV10-1 to TRBJ2-4, with 10 bases identical to TRBD1. The germline CDR1 and CDR2 sequences are WNHNN and SYGVQD (reference sequence). The CDR3 runs to 20 residues. Germline trimming cut 3 bases from V and 0 bases from J; bases unmatched to any gene: 14. The CDR3 nucleotides are TGCGCCAGCAGTGACTCCGGGACAGGGGATCCTCCTTTAGCCAAAAACATTCAGTACTTC. Translation: CASSDSGTGDPPLAKNIQYF.

V usage is TRBV16 and J usage is TRBJ1-5, with D possibly matching TRBD1 (6 bases). Germline loops: CDR1 KGHSY, CDR2 FQNENV. CDR3 length: 15 amino acids. With 1 base removed from V and 5 bases from J, the gap between germline ends came to 12 bases. The CDR3 bases are TGTGCCAGCAGCCAATTCTTGGCAGGGGATCAGCCCCAGCATTTT. The encoded protein is CASSQFLAGDQPQHF.

As DNA, the CDR3 is TGTGCCAGCAGGTGGACAGCGAACACCGGGGAGCTGTTTTTT. Residues: CASRWTANTGELFF. This chain uses TRBV28 with TRBJ2-2, with D possibly being TRBD1 (6 bases). CDR1 MDHEN and CDR2 SYDVKM come from the germline V gene. This CDR3 is 14 amino acids long. Trimming removed 6 bases from V and 0 bases from J, with 8 bases in between. Variable domain in full (rest from reference TRBV28 and TRBJ2-2): DVKVTQSSRYLVKRTGEKVFLECVQDMDHENMFWYRQDPGLGLRLIYFSYDVKMKEKGDIPEGYSVSREKKERFSLILESASTNQTSMYLCASRWTANTGELFFGEGSRLTVL.

The V gene is TRBV28, the J gene TRBJ2-1; 13 nucleotides line up with TRBD2. The CDR3 contains 14 residues. Germline V gene data show CDR1 as MDHEN and CDR2 as SYDVKM. V gave up 5 bases and J gave up 10 bases; unmatched junction bases: 5. CDR3 region: CASSGGGLAGEQFF. The CDR3, as DNA: TGTGCCAGCAGTGGGGGGGGACTAGCGGGAGAGCAGTTCTTC. The entire variable domain, with the rest obtained from reference TRBV28 and TRBJ2-1, is as follows: DVKVTQSSRYLVKRTGEKVFLECVQDMDHENMFWYRQDPGLGLRLIYFSYDVKMKEKGDIPEGYSVSREKKERFSLILESASTNQTSMYLCASSGGGLAGEQFFGPGTRLTVL.

The rearrangement joins TRBV6-5 to TRBJ2-1; 9 bases fit TRBD1. V lost 6 bases and J lost 4; bases outside the gene matches: 4. Germline values: CDR1 MNHEY, CDR2 SVGAGI. This CDR3 spans 14 amino acids. The CDR3 DNA sequence: TGTGCCAGCAGCAAGACAGGGGGATACAATGAGCAGTTCTTC. Translating it yields CASSKTGGYNEQFF.